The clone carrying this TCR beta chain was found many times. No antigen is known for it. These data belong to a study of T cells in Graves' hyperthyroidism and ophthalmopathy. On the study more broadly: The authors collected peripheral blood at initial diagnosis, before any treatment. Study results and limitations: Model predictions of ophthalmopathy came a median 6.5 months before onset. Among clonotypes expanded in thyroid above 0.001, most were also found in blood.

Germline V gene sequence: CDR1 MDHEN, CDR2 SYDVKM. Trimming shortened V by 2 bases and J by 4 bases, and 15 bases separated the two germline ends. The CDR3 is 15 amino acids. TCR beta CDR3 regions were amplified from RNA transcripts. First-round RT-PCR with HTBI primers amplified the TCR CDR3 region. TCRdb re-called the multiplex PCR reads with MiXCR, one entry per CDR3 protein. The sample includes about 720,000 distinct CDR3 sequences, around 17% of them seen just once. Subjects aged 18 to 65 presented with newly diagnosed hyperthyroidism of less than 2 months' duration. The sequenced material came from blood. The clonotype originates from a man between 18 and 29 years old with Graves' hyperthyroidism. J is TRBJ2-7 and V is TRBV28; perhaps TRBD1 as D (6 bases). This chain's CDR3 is CASSLLRDIGYEQYF. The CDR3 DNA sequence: TGTGCCAGCAGTTTACTCCGGGACATTGGATACGAGCAGTACTTC.